A single sample gave rise to the 17 T cell receptor beta chains below, sequenced in a study of blood T cell repertoires in COVID-19. This table comes from immunoSEQ multiplex PCR, and its TCRdb copy is limited to in-frame clones, with some not included. The sample includes about 440,000 clones, more than 85% seen only once; the top ten take 4.3%. Sequenced input: peripheral blood. The receptor set was obtained from a woman aged 30 to 39 with acute or convalescent COVID-19.

The rearrangement uses TRBV5-4 and TRBJ1-1, with unresolved D. The ends were cut back, 10 bases at V and 8 bases at J, with 9 bases in the middle. The CDR3 has 9 residues. The germline gives CDR1 SGHNT, CDR2 YYREEE (reference sequence). The CDR3 coding sequence is TGTGCCGCAGGCCCCGAAGCTTTCTTT. Translated: CAAGPEAFF.

The chain joins TRBV5-1 to TRBJ2-2; a weak D match, TRBD1 (6 bases). Germline CDR1 and CDR2: SGHRS and YFSETQ. V was clipped by 0 bases and J by 6 bases, with 9 bases between them. CDR3 length: 14 amino acids. Here the CDR3 DNA reads TGCGCCAGCAGCTTGGAACAGGGTGCCGGGGAGCTGTTTTTT. This encodes CASSLEQGAGELFF.

This rearrangement joins TRBV21-1 to TRBJ1-2; TRBD1, as called in the table, went unchecked against the DNA. TRBV21-1 is classified as a pseudogene. The CDR3 length is 16 residues. Here the CDR3 reads CASIRGRSVSTAGYTF. CDR3 nucleotide sequence: TGTGCCAGCATAAGGGGCAGGTCAGTTTCTACCGCCGGCTACACCTTC.

The V and J genes are TRBV5-1 and TRBJ2-1; TRBD2 aligns across 8 bases. V gave up 4 bases and J gave up 9 bases; unmatched junction bases: 21. The CDR3 has 18 residues. CDR1 is SGHRS, CDR2 YFSETQ, per germline. The CDR3 region has the DNA TGCGCCAGCAGCCTACGGAGTTTCGGGGGGGACGCCCGTAGTGAGCAGTTCTTC. Protein sequence: CASSLRSFGGDARSEQFF.

The J gene is TRBJ2-2, the V gene TRBV6-7, with a possible D match to TRBD2 (6 bases). TRBV6-7 is assigned to the ORF class and has an uncertain function. The CDR3 is 19 residues long. Trimming stripped 2 bases from V and 0 bases from J, with 19 bases between. This CDR3 reads CASSYGGTGVTANTGELFF. CDR3 in DNA: TGTGCCAGCAGTTACGGAGGGACTGGCGTAACTGCGAACACCGGGGAGCTGTTTTTT.

V gene TRBV7-3 combines with J gene TRBJ2-1; possibly TRBD1 for D (6 bases). CDR3 length: 16 residues. CDR1 is SGHTA, CDR2 FQGTGA, per germline. V was trimmed by 2 bases and J by 0 bases, leaving 11 bases between them. This CDR3 reads CASSLLGGSSYNEQFF. CDR3 DNA: TGTGCCAGCAGCTTATTAGGGGGTAGCTCCTACAATGAGCAGTTCTTC.

The J gene is TRBJ1-4, the V gene TRBV28; 9 positions agree with TRBD1. Germline V lookup: CDR1 MDHEN, CDR2 SYDVKM. This CDR3 comprises 15 residues. V gave up 3 bases and J gave up 8 bases; unmatched junction bases: 7. The CDR3 loop is CASSFWGQGREKLFF. DNA for the CDR3: TGTGCCAGCAGTTTCTGGGGACAGGGCAGGGAAAAACTGTTTTTT.

This clone was seen a few times. The chain uses TRBV19 and TRBJ1-5; 7 bases agree with TRBD1. The CDR3 extends over 15 amino acids. Germline CDR1 LNHDA, CDR2 SQIVND (reference sequence). The V gene end was trimmed by 7 bases and the J gene end by 7 bases; junction bases not matched to a gene: 13. The CDR3 DNA is TGTGCCAGTAACTTAGGACAGGACTTAGGGCAGCCCCAGCATTTT. Translation gives CASNLGQDLGQPQHF.

The CDR3 here is CTSSPFVGLAGGYTQYF. CDR3 DNA sequence: TGCACCAGCAGCCCCTTCGTGGGACTAGCGGGGGGGTATACGCAGTATTTT. The chain is built from TRBV1 and TRBJ2-3; TRBD2 is the table's D call, not checked against the DNA. TRBV1 is a pseudogene locus. This CDR3 is built from 17 residues.

The V gene is TRBV11-3, the J gene TRBJ2-3; 8 bases align to TRBD2. The CDR3 length is 14 residues. CDR1 is SGHNT and CDR2 is YENEEA in the germline V gene. Trimming took 4 bases from V and 2 from J; bases not matched to a gene: 2. CDR3 residues: CASSSGGVTDTQYF. CDR3 coding DNA: TGTGCCAGCAGCTCGGGGGGGGTCACAGATACGCAGTATTTT. The variable domain in full, completed from reference TRBV11-3 and TRBJ2-3, reads EAGVVQSPRYKIIEKKQPVAFWCNPISGHNTLYWYLQNLGQGPELLIRYENEEAVDDSQLPKDRFSAERLKGVDSTLKIQPAELGDSAVYLCASSSGGVTDTQYFGPGTRLTVL.

This chain joins TRBV5-1 and TRBJ2-7, with D uncertain. Deletions cut 4 bases from V and 3 bases from J, with 11 bases between. The CDR3 loop spans 13 amino acids. Germline assignment: CDR1 SGHRS and CDR2 YFSETQ. The CDR3 DNA is TGCGCCAGCAGCCCCCTCGAGAGCTACGAGCAGTACTTC. Protein sequence: CASSPLESYEQYF.

This clone was recorded a few times. The gene calls are TRBV19 and TRBJ1-6; tentative D call: TRBD1 (6 bases). The CDR3 totals 15 residues. Germline CDR1 and CDR2: LNHDA and SQIVND (reference sequence). The germline V and J ends were trimmed by 0 bases and 8 bases, with 11 bases remaining between them. For the CDR3, the DNA is TGTGCCAGTAGTATAGACCTCCGGACAGATTCACCCCTCCACTTT. This codes for CASSIDLRTDSPLHF.

The genes are TRBV3-1 (or the pseudogene TRBV3-2) and TRBJ2-3; D is perhaps TRBD2 (5 bases). The germline V and J ends were trimmed by 0 bases and 2 bases, with 12 bases remaining between them. This CDR3 is 16 amino acids long. Per germline, CDR1 LGHDT and CDR2 YNNKEL (reference sequence). DNA for the CDR3: TGTGCCAGCAGCCAAGATGCGGGCGGCTACACAGATACGCAGTATTTT. Its protein product is CASSQDAGGYTDTQYF.

The V call is TRBV6-5, the J call TRBJ2-7, with 8 bases matching TRBD1. V shed 10 bases and J 3 bases; nucleotides not matched to a gene: 5. CDR3 size: 12 residues. Germline CDR1 MNHEY, CDR2 SVGAGI. CDR3: CATRQGIYEQYF. CDR3 DNA sequence: TGTGCCACGAGACAGGGGATCTACGAGCAGTACTTC.

This clone was detected once. As DNA, the CDR3 is TGCGCCAGCAGCTTAGCGGGGGGGTACCAAGAGACCCAGTACTTC. Translating gives CASSLAGGYQETQYF. This chain joins TRBV5-1 and TRBJ2-5; 10 nucleotides align to TRBD2. CDR3 length equals 15 residues. Trimming cost V 2 bases and J 0 bases; bases outside gene matches: 1. Germline V lookup: CDR1 SGHRS, CDR2 YFSETQ.

J is TRBJ1-2 and V is TRBV4-1; 7 bases agree with TRBD1. V shed 0 bases and J 4 bases; nucleotides not matched to a gene: 2. CDR3 length: 14 residues. Germline V CDR1 and CDR2: MGHRA, YSYEKL. CDR3 DNA sequence: TGCGCCAGCAGCCAAGAAGGGACAGCCTATGGCTACACCTTC. Amino acids: CASSQEGTAYGYTF.

This clone has only one observation. The rearrangement joins TRBV2 to TRBJ2-6; TRBD1 agrees at 9 bases. V shed 6 bases and J 1 base; nucleotides not matched to a gene: 13. Germline assignment: CDR1 SNHLY and CDR2 FYNNEI. The CDR3 is made up of 19 amino acids. In DNA form, the CDR3 reads TGTGCCAGCAGAAAGACGACAGGGGGAATCTTGTCTGGGGCCAACGTCCTGACTTTC. It is translated as CASRKTTGGILSGANVLTF.